This T cell receptor (beta chain) is from a study of immune evolution from preneoplasia to lung adenocarcinoma (dated by TCRdb to the early 2020s). About the investigation overall: HLA loss of heterozygosity was found in approximately 7% of AIS, around 14% of MIA and 25% to 35% of ADC lesions, and in no AAH lesions. Immune contexture across lung adenocarcinoma precursors and invasive adenocarcinoma was profiled using immune gene expression, TCR sequencing and multiplex immunofluorescence. Resected precursor lesions (AAH, AIS, MIA) and invasive adenocarcinomas were compared against paired morphologically normal lung tissue. The sample size was set by how many specimens were available, not by a prior power calculation. The immune data were integrated with whole exome sequencing and methylation data obtained from the same cohort of nodules. The overall cohort was made up of around 51 patients with pulmonary nodules who had surgical resection. TCR sequencing data came from approximately 51 patients. According to the study, 95 to 120 samples went through TCR sequencing. Class I HLA alleles were inferred from exome data with POLYSOLVER, and allele-specific HLA loss was detected with LOHHLA.

Using the immunoSEQ hsTCRbeta Kit, TCR beta CDR3 regions were sequenced from DNA. For the original study's pipeline: The ImmunoSEQ Analyzer was used to analyse the TCR sequencing data. T cell clonality was defined as 1 minus Pielou's evenness computed on productive rearrangements. T cell diversity was measured with the inverse Simpson index on productive templates. T cell density was TCR beta template counts normalized to usable DNA, estimated by amplifying and sequencing housekeeping genes. Two-sided Kruskal-Wallis tests were used to compare TCR metrics across histologic stages. TCRdb carries this immuneACCESS record with in-frame sequences only. Its versions omit some clonotypes, under half of them owing to an unresolved V gene in the studies checked, with the rest unexplained. From that table come the V and J calls and clone size; the DNA was used to work out D and trimming. The sample data list some 11,000 clones, and approximately 81% of these were observed just once. The ten largest make up 1.7% of the sample.

Reading the germline V gene gives CDR1 SGHRS and CDR2 YFSETQ. V and J lose 0 bases and 4 bases, and a span of 10 bases separates them. Measured from the cysteine to the phenylalanine, the CDR3 is 14 residues long. The DNA shown is the 42-base CDR3, in frame from base 1. As for this clone: Its cognate antigen has yet to be identified. Base qualities are not recorded, but no much larger clone differs from it by a single base.

The patients had resection in Japan or China between 2014 and 2017. Histologic diagnosis of each case was confirmed independently by two lung cancer pathologists on H&E slides. To enrich premalignant or tumor cells for nucleic acid extraction, macro-dissection was performed after pathologic assessment. The AllPrep DNA/RNA FFPE Kit was used to isolate DNA from FFPE tissue. Study-level results and caveats: Normal lung had the highest top T cell clone frequencies, which appeared to decline progressively from AAH through AIS, MIA and invasive adenocarcinoma. The highest T cell clonality was observed in KRAS-mutant nodules compared with EGFR-mutant or double wild-type lesions. The findings were based on association rather than direct causation, and larger cohorts with long-term follow-up and longitudinal biopsies were deemed needed. Because every patient came from Japan and China, how well the results apply to Western populations was uncertain. Clonality was highest in normal lung, while later-stage lesions appeared to have lower clonality but higher T cell density and diversity.

The clonotype was recovered from a person in their 70s with lung adenocarcinoma. The sequencing input was FFPE minimally invasive lung adenocarcinoma tissue. The intended sense of this specimen's cell subset or site label: micro-invasive lung adenocarcinoma (MIA). Here the chain combines TRBV5-1 and TRBJ1-1; matching of 5 bases hints at TRBD1 as the D gene. In nucleotides, the sequence is TGCGCCAGCAGCTTGGCCGGGGGGTTCACTGAAGCTTTCTTT. Its protein is CASSLAGGFTEAFF.